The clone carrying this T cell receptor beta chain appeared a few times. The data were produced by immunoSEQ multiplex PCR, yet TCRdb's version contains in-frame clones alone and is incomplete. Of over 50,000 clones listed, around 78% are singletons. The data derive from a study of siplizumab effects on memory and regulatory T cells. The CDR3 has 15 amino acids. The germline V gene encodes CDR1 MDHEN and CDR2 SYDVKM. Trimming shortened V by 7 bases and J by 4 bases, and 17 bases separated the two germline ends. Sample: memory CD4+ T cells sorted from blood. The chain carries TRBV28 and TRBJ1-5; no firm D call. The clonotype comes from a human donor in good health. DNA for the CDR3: TGTGCCAGCATGCAAGGAGGAGGCGGTAATCAGCCCCAGCATTTT. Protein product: CASMQGGGGNQPQHF.